This entry concerns a single TCR beta chain. Its antigen is currently unknown. This entry comes from a study of shared clonotypes between healthy human individuals. It was CD45RO-negative cells, positively selected for CCR7, that made up naive CD8 cells, with terminally differentiated effector memory CD45RA+ cells excluded. CDR1 KGHSH and CDR2 LQKENI come from the germline V gene. Trimming cost V 2 bases and J 5 bases; bases outside gene matches: 0. The CDR3 totals 15 residues. Findings and limits, study-wide: Shared across a few donors were around 5% of the naive CD4 clonotypes. Generation of non-shared clonotypes was less probable than generation of clonotypes shared by all four donors.

Under the authors' procedure: Junction-only sequences produced by ImmunoSEQ had no quality scores, so filtering differed. The assay was immunoSEQ multiplex PCR, and TCRdb's table has in-frame clones only and misses some. The DNA gave D and trimming, while V, J and clone size come from that table. Of about 1,900,000 clones detected, around 96% appear once; the ten largest clones hold more than 0.95%. The sample taken for sequencing was naive CD8+ T cells sorted from blood. This TCR derives from a man aged 18 to 29 in good health. This rearrangement joins TRBV18 to TRBJ2-3; 14 nucleotides agree with TRBD2. Here the CDR3 DNA reads TGTGCCAGCTCACCAGGACTAGCGGGGGGAGATACGCAGTATTTT. Protein: CASSPGLAGGDTQYF.